This TCR beta chain appears in the sequencing data of a study of T-cell reconstitution after alpha-beta-depleted transplantation in children. This sample's TCRbeta library carried unique molecular identifier barcodes. TCRdb reanalysed the PCR reads using MiXCR and keeps one entry per CDR3 protein. The sample lists 200,000 to 250,000 distinct CDR3 sequences, approximately 9% seen once, with roughly 6.2% in the top ten. This CDR3 is 13 amino acids long. CDR1 and CDR2 from the germline V gene are PRHDT and FYEKMQ (reference sequence). The sequence came from a human donor who donated a stem cell graft to a child with acute lymphoblastic leukemia. Sequences were derived from PBMCs from the stem cell graft donor, sampled from the stem cell graft. The chain employs TRBV13 and TRBJ2-1; no clear D. The J call could be wrong; TRBJ2-7 is a better fit for the DNA end. The CDR3 bases are TGTGCCAGCAGCTTGCGTTCCACCAATGAGCAGTACTTC. It encodes CASSLRSTNEQYF.